These 22 T cell receptor beta chains were all obtained from the same sample, sequenced in a study of blood T cell repertoires in COVID-19. The protocol was immunoSEQ multiplex PCR, while the TCRdb copy is restricted to in-frame clones and leaves out a portion. The repertoire holds fewer than 600,000 clones, with 85% to 90% as singletons. Sequencing was carried out using PBMCs or T cells enriched from blood (not recorded which). All receptors derive from a woman aged 40 to 55 who had recovered from COVID-19.

The table lists this clone with a count of one. This chain uses TRBV5-6 with TRBJ1-1, with 10 bases matching TRBD1. CDR1 is SGHDT and CDR2 is YYEEEE in the germline V gene. This CDR3 is built from 16 residues. V dropped 1 base and J dropped 4; count of bases not matched to a gene: 7. This CDR3 reads CASSLFGTGESTEAFF. The CDR3 DNA reads TGTGCCAGCAGCTTGTTTGGGACAGGGGAAAGCACTGAAGCTTTCTTT.

This rearrangement joins TRBV6-1 to TRBJ2-7, with D possibly being TRBD2 (7 bases). The CDR3 has 14 residues. The V end was cut by 0 bases, the J end by 3 bases, with 9 bases between. From germline, CDR1 is MNHNS and CDR2 SASEGT. The CDR3 DNA is TGTGCCAGCAGTGAAGCTAGGGGGGGCTACGAGCAGTACTTC. It translates to CASSEARGGYEQYF.

The rearrangement joins TRBV4-1 to TRBJ2-3, with 8 bases lining up with TRBD2. With 1 base clipped from V and 3 bases from J, the junction kept 9 bases outside the gene matches. CDR3 size: 17 residues. From germline, CDR1 is MGHRA and CDR2 YSYEKL. The CDR3, as DNA: TGCGCCAGCAGCCAAGGGTTGGGCGGGAGGAATACAGATACGCAGTATTTT. Residues: CASSQGLGGRNTDTQYF.

The chain recombines TRBV7-9 with TRBJ1-1; D is unresolved. Germline-derived CDR1 and CDR2 are SEHNR and FQNEAQ (reference sequence). Trimming removed 2 bases from V and 11 bases from J, with 6 bases in between. CDR3 length: 10 amino acids. The CDR3 is CASSLSEAFF. For the CDR3, the DNA is TGTGCCAGCAGCTTATCGGAGGCTTTCTTT.

The V and J genes are TRBV5-4 and TRBJ2-7; a weak D match, TRBD1 (5 bases). Deletions cut 0 bases from V and 7 bases from J, with 14 bases between. The CDR3 is 14 amino acids. The germline gives CDR1 SGHNT, CDR2 YYREEE (reference sequence). CDR3 residues: CASSLDRYQREQYF. The CDR3 bases are TGTGCCAGCAGCTTGGACAGGTACCAACGTGAGCAGTACTTC. Based on the CDR3 plus reference TRBV5-4 and TRBJ2-7, the full variable domain is ETGVTQSPTHLIKTRGQQVTLRCSSQSGHNTVSWYQQALGQGPQFIFQYYREEENGRGNFPPRFSGLQFPNYSSELNVNALELDDSALYLCASSLDRYQREQYFGPGTRLTVT.

The chain couples TRBV7-2 to TRBJ2-5, with 13 bases lining up with TRBD2. CDR3 length equals 18 residues. Trimming removed 1 base from V and 0 bases from J; junction bases left unmatched: 5. The germline CDR1 and CDR2 sequences are SGHTA and FQGNSA. CDR3 bases: TGTGCCAGCAGCTTAGGAATACTAGCGGGAGGGTACCAAGAGACCCAGTACTTC. It is translated as CASSLGILAGGYQETQYF.

V usage is TRBV4-3 and J usage is TRBJ1-6; D remains ambiguous. With 0 bases removed from V and 0 bases from J, the gap between germline ends came to 12 bases. Germline V gene lookup returns CDR1 LGHNA and CDR2 YSLEER. This CDR3 comprises 18 residues. The CDR3 protein is CASSQDLGTGSYNSPLHF. As DNA, the CDR3 is TGCGCCAGCAGCCAAGATTTAGGTACGGGCTCCTATAATTCACCCCTCCACTTT.

The genes are TRBV12-3 or TRBV12-4 and TRBJ2-7; D is undetermined. The germline V and J ends were trimmed by 6 bases and 2 bases, with 5 bases remaining between them. The CDR3 contains 11 residues. CDR3 DNA sequence: TGTGCCAGCAGCGCGACCTACGAGCAGTACTTC. Its protein product is CASSATYEQYF.

The chain joins TRBV24-1 to TRBJ2-1, with D possibly TRBD2 on 6 matching bases. This CDR3 contains 13 residues. Deletions cut 8 bases from V and 6 bases from J, with 13 bases between. Germline V gene sequence: CDR1 KGHDR, CDR2 SFDVKD. Here the CDR3 reads CATTPTSGNEQFF. As DNA, the CDR3 is TGTGCCACCACGCCGACTAGTGGCAATGAGCAGTTCTTC.

The rearrangement links TRBV7-8 to TRBJ2-7, with no clear D. V lost 5 bases, J lost 3 bases, and 5 bases lay in between. Germline values: CDR1 SGHVS, CDR2 FQNEAQ. The CDR3 covers 11 residues. The CDR3 reads CASSPGYEQYF. CDR3 DNA sequence: TGTGCCAGCAGCCCCGGCTACGAGCAGTACTTC. The full variable domain, its missing parts supplied by reference TRBV7-8 and TRBJ2-7, is GAGVSQSPRYKVAKRGQDVALRCDPISGHVSLFWYQQALGQGPEFLTYFQNEAQLDKSGLPSDRFFAERPEGSVSTLKIQRTQQEDSAVYLCASSPGYEQYFGPGTRLTVT.

The chain has TRBV4-3 and TRBJ1-5, with 9 bases identical to TRBD1. V lost 0 bases, J lost 3 bases, and 9 bases stayed unmatched. Germline-derived CDR1 and CDR2 are LGHNA and YSLEER. This CDR3 has 18 amino acids. CDR3 protein: CASSQELNRGRVNQPQHF. CDR3 sequence (DNA): TGCGCCAGCAGCCAAGAACTGAACAGGGGGCGAGTCAATCAGCCCCAGCATTTT.

The chain employs TRBV5-6 and TRBJ2-2; D uncertain. Trimming took 2 bases from V and 6 from J, leaving 2 bases between them. Germline V gene sequence: CDR1 SGHDT, CDR2 YYEEEE. The CDR3 has 11 amino acids. CDR3: CASSFAGELFF. DNA for the CDR3: TGTGCCAGCAGCTTCGCCGGGGAGCTGTTTTTT.

This sequence joins TRBV5-8 and TRBJ1-2; TRBD1 matches at 8 bases. Germline lookup yields CDR1 SGHTS and CDR2 YDEGEE. V dropped 1 base and J dropped 4; count of bases not matched to a gene: 6. CDR3 size: 15 residues. This chain's CDR3 is CASSLSGTGPYGYTF. CDR3 DNA sequence: TGTGCCAGCAGCTTGAGTGGGACAGGACCCTATGGCTACACCTTC.

The chain links TRBV28 to TRBJ2-7, with TRBD2 identical over 10 bases. V lost 6 bases and J lost 4; bases outside the gene matches: 3. Per germline, CDR1 MDHEN and CDR2 SYDVKM. The CDR3 contains 13 residues. CDR3 DNA: TGTGCCAGCAGAGCGGGAGGGCCGTACGAGCAGTACTTC. It codes for CASRAGGPYEQYF.

The rearrangement joins TRBV7-2 to TRBJ2-5; TRBD1 matches 9 bases. The V gene's germline CDR1 is SGHTA and CDR2 FQGNSA. The trim removed 4 bases at V and 5 bases at J, leaving 17 bases unmatched. This CDR3 region has 18 residues. Here the CDR3 reads CASSSRLRPGQGGETQYF. The DNA of the CDR3 is TGTGCCAGCAGCTCCCGTTTAAGACCGGGACAGGGCGGGGAGACCCAGTACTTC.

This clone was recorded only once. CDR3 DNA: TGTGCCAGCAGTGAATGGAGGGCGGGAGCAGATACGCAGTATTTT. Protein product: CASSEWRAGADTQYF. This sequence joins TRBV25-1 and TRBJ2-3, with 7 positions matching TRBD2. The J segment lost 4 bases and the V segment lost 1 base, leaving 5 bases of the junction unmatched. Per the germline V gene, CDR1 is MGHDK and CDR2 is SYGVNS. The CDR3 has 15 residues.

This clone has just a few counts. The chain links TRBV29-1 to TRBJ2-2, with 7 nucleotides matching TRBD2. The length of the CDR3 is 15 residues. Germline CDR1 and CDR2: SQVTM and ANQGSEA. The trim removed 7 bases at V and 2 bases at J, leaving 10 bases unmatched. This chain's CDR3 is CSAATGTTNTGELFF. The CDR3 DNA reads as TGCAGCGCCGCGACCGGGACTACAAACACCGGGGAGCTGTTTTTT.

This sequence joins TRBV27 and TRBJ1-4, with D possibly matching TRBD1 (6 bases). Germline CDR1 and CDR2: MNHEY and SMNVEV (reference sequence). The CDR3 has 13 amino acids. Between the trimmed V and J ends, which lost 2 bases and 8 bases, there was a span of 9 bases. CDR3 in amino acids: CASSLGQGEKLFF. The CDR3 coding sequence is TGTGCCAGCAGTTTAGGTCAGGGGGAAAAACTGTTTTTT.

The CDR3 here is CASSPLAGSPVTGELFF. The CDR3 coding sequence is TGCGCCAGCAGCCCTTTAGCGGGGTCCCCTGTGACCGGGGAGCTGTTTTTT. This chain joins TRBV5-1 and TRBJ2-2; 8 bases are a match to TRBD2. The J segment lost 5 bases and the V segment lost 4 bases, leaving 13 bases of the junction unmatched. The V gene's germline CDR1 is SGHRS and CDR2 YFSETQ. This CDR3 has 17 amino acids.

The chain couples TRBV2 to TRBJ1-2, with 7 bases aligning to TRBD1. Germline CDR1 SNHLY, CDR2 FYNNEI. CDR3 length equals 16 residues. Trimming at V came to 4 bases and at J to 4 bases, leaving 12 bases not matched to a gene. CDR3 sequence reads: CASSGSWDRKGYGYTF. CDR3 bases: TGTGCCAGCAGTGGGTCTTGGGACAGAAAGGGCTATGGCTACACCTTC.

This sequence joins TRBV11-2 and TRBJ2-3, with D tentatively TRBD1 (6 bases). The CDR3 totals 14 residues. V was cut by 0 bases and J by 6 bases, with 10 bases left in between. The germline V gene has CDR1 SGHAT and CDR2 FQNNGV. CDR3 sequence: CASSLDRGGDTQYF. The CDR3 nucleotides are TGTGCCAGCAGCTTAGACAGGGGTGGGGATACGCAGTATTTT.

The chain combines TRBV3-1 (or the pseudogene TRBV3-2) with TRBJ2-7, with 9 bases matching TRBD2. CDR3 size: 16 residues. Per the germline V gene, CDR1 is LGHDT and CDR2 is YNNKEL (reference sequence). Trimming removed 4 bases from V and 2 bases from J; junction bases left unmatched: 9. CDR3 sequence: CASSPMASGTTYEQYF. The CDR3 DNA reads TGTGCCAGCAGCCCGATGGCTAGCGGGACGACCTACGAGCAGTACTTC.